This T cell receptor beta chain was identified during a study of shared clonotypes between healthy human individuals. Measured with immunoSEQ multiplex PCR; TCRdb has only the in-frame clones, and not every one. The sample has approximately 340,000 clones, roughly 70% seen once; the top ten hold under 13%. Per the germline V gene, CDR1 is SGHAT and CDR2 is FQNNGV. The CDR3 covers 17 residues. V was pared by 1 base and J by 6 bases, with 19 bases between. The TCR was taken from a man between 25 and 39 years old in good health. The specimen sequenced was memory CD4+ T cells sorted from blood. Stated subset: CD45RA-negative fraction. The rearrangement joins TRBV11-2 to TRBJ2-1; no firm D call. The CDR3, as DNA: TGTGCCAGCAGCTTAGGAGTAGGAGACCGATCGACCAATGAGCAGTTCTTC. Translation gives CASSLGVGDRSTNEQFF. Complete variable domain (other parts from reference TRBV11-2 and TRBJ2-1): EAGVAQSPRYKIIEKRQSVAFWCNPISGHATLYWYQQILGQGPKLLIQFQNNGVVDDSQLPKDRFSAERLKGVDSTLKIQPAKLEDSAVYLCASSLGVGDRSTNEQFFGPGTRLTVL.